Given below is one T cell receptor (beta chain) in context. Its target is not known. Every sample had approximately 10^5 of its TCR templates assayed. The method was immunoSEQ multiplex PCR; TCRdb's version includes in-frame clones alone and lacks a portion of them. Seen here are about 56,000 clones, about 98% observed once, and the top ten hold 0.85% to 1.4%. The sample comes from a study of siplizumab effects on memory and regulatory T cells. Study-level findings and limits: Researchers could not give a naive or memory phenotype to roughly 75-96% of proliferating CD4+ or CD8+ clones. Among sequences traceable to unstimulated CD4+ memory cells, alloreactive ones were significantly reduced by siplizumab.

Unstimulated naive, memory, effector memory and TEMRA subsets were subjected to sequencing in three donor pairs. The sequencing input was naive CD8+ T cells sorted from blood. The receptor was derived from a human donor in good health.

The CDR3 nucleotides read TGTGCCTGGGATGAGTATGTCTATGGCTACACCTTC. It codes for CAWDEYVYGYTF. The gene calls are TRBV30 and TRBJ1-2; D is undetermined. Germline V gene data show CDR1 as GTSNPN and CDR2 as SVGIG (reference sequence). The V gene lost 5 bases and the J gene lost 4 bases, with 11 bases spanning the gap. The CDR3 consists of 12 residues. Together with reference TRBV30 and TRBJ1-2, the CDR3 gives the full variable domain: SQTIHQWPATLVQPVGSPLSLECTVEGTSNPNLYWYRQAAGRGLQLLFYSVGIGQISSEVPQNLSASRPQDRQFILSSKKLLLSDSGFYLCAWDEYVYGYTFGSGTRLTVV.